A single sample gave rise to the 32 T cell receptor beta chains below, sequenced in a study of shared clonotypes between healthy human individuals. Repertoires were generated with immunoSEQ multiplex PCR, while TCRdb's copy carries only in-frame clones and drops some. The data contain under 1,900,000 clones, less than 99% of them singletons. The material sequenced was naive CD4+ T cells sorted from blood. The subset was: CD45RA+ positively selected. Receptor source: a young man in good health.

The chain couples TRBV4-2 to TRBJ2-2; 12 nucleotides line up with TRBD2. This CDR3 has 15 residues. J lost 6 bases, V lost 4 bases, and 3 bases had no gene match. Per the germline V gene, CDR1 is LGHNA and CDR2 is YNFKEQ. The CDR3 region is CASSPLAGGAGELFF. The CDR3 DNA reads as TGTGCCAGCAGCCCCCTAGCGGGAGGGGCCGGGGAGCTGTTTTTT.

The chain uses TRBV6-1 and TRBJ1-4; D is undetermined. The V gene lost 4 bases and the J gene lost 3 bases, with 12 bases spanning the gap. The germline CDR1 and CDR2 sequences are MNHNS and SASEGT. The CDR3 consists of 15 residues. CDR3: CASSAGHGANEKLFF. The CDR3 nucleotides are TGTGCCAGCAGTGCCGGTCATGGGGCTAATGAAAAACTGTTTTTT.

In its sample, this clone was seen once. The chain combines TRBV5-1 with TRBJ1-1; D is possibly TRBD1 (5 bases). CDR1 SGHRS and CDR2 YFSETQ come from the germline V gene. The CDR3 contains 15 residues. The V end was cut by 0 bases, the J end by 0 bases, with 9 bases between. The CDR3 protein is CASSLVSGMNTEAFF. The DNA of the CDR3 is TGCGCCAGCAGCTTGGTGTCAGGGATGAACACTGAAGCTTTCTTT.

The rearrangement joins TRBV20-1 to TRBJ2-7, with a tentative D call TRBD2 (5 bases). Trimming took 5 bases from V and 4 from J, leaving 9 bases between them. Germline assignment: CDR1 DFQATT and CDR2 SNEGSKA (reference sequence). This CDR3 contains 11 residues. CDR3 DNA: TGCAGTGCTCAGGAGGATTACGAGCAGTACTTC. Residues: CSAQEDYEQYF.

The V call is TRBV5-1, the J call TRBJ2-1, with 8 bases aligning to TRBD2. The CDR3 has 15 amino acids. After removal of 3 bases from V and 6 bases from J, the junction contained 8 bases not matched to a gene. Germline V gene data show CDR1 as SGHRS and CDR2 as YFSETQ. The CDR3 is CASSSSPTSANEQFF. The DNA for the CDR3 is TGCGCCAGCAGCTCCAGTCCGACTAGCGCCAATGAGCAGTTCTTC.

The chain uses TRBV11-2 and TRBJ2-7; D possibly corresponds to TRBD2 (6 bases). The CDR3 has 13 residues. CDR1 is SGHAT and CDR2 is FQNNGV in the germline V gene. The V gene lost 1 base and the J gene lost 4 bases, with 8 bases spanning the gap. This CDR3 is CASSLGGEYEQYF. The CDR3 nucleotides are TGTGCCAGCAGCTTAGGGGGGGAGTACGAGCAGTACTTC.

The chain couples TRBV28 to TRBJ2-7, with TRBD1 identical over 7 bases. Germline CDR1 MDHEN, CDR2 SYDVKM. This CDR3 has 12 amino acids. Unmatched junction bases numbered 10, after V lost 6 bases and J lost 11 bases. The CDR3 region is CASSLTGMEKYF. CDR3 DNA: TGTGCCAGCAGCCTGACAGGGATGGAGAAGTACTTC.

This clone was recorded only once. V is TRBV5-4 and J is TRBJ1-4; tentatively, D is TRBD1 (5 bases). Germline V gene sequence: CDR1 SGHNT, CDR2 YYREEE (reference sequence). The CDR3 is 16 amino acids. The V gene lost 4 bases and the J gene lost 7 bases, with 20 bases spanning the gap. Written as DNA, the CDR3 is TGTGCCAGCAGCCTCCCGCCCCGCGGGGGAAGTGAAAAACTGTTTTTT. Translation: CASSLPPRGGSEKLFF.

The V and J genes are TRBV18 and TRBJ2-1; no clear D gene. CDR1 is KGHSH, CDR2 LQKENI, per germline. Trimming shortened V by 1 base and J by 5 bases, and 6 bases separated the two germline ends. This CDR3 spans 13 amino acids. The CDR3 region is CASSPLRNNEQFF. The DNA of the CDR3 is TGTGCCAGCTCACCACTGAGAAACAATGAGCAGTTCTTC.

The chain links TRBV21-1 to TRBJ2-1; TRBD2, as called in the table, went unchecked against the DNA. TRBV21-1 is tagged as a pseudogene. The CDR3 runs to 16 residues. The CDR3 DNA is TGTGCCAGCAGCAAACAAGTCCCGGGACTAGCGGGAGAGCAGTTCTTC. Translating gives CASSKQVPGLAGEQFF.

This chain links TRBV11-2 with TRBJ2-1; D is possibly TRBD1 or TRBD2 (5 bases each). Trimming removed 5 bases at V and 10 bases at J, with 9 bases between. In germline, CDR1 is SGHAT, CDR2 FQNNGV. The CDR3 consists of 11 residues. Here the CDR3 DNA reads TGTGCCAGCAGCCAGGGAGCAGAGCAGTTCTTC. Its protein product is CASSQGAEQFF.

The chain combines TRBV10-3 with TRBJ2-1; 11 nucleotides match TRBD2. Trimming took 3 bases from V and 9 from J; bases not matched to a gene: 13. The CDR3 is made up of 17 amino acids. Per the germline V gene, CDR1 is ENHRY and CDR2 is SYGVKD. The CDR3 is CAISDTLAGGKEGEQFF. DNA of the CDR3: TGTGCCATCAGTGATACTCTAGCGGGAGGTAAAGAAGGTGAGCAGTTCTTC.

Details on this clone: The same CDR3 arises from other DNA sequences in this sample as well. The chain employs TRBV18 and TRBJ1-1; D might be TRBD1 (5 bases). Trimming shortened V by 0 bases and J by 2 bases, and 10 bases separated the two germline ends. The CDR3 extends over 15 amino acids. Germline assignment: CDR1 KGHSH and CDR2 LQKENI. The CDR3 reads CASSPPGGTNTEAFF. In DNA form, the CDR3 reads TGTGCCAGCTCACCACCCGGGGGAACCAACACTGAAGCTTTCTTT.

The chain has TRBV6-1 and TRBJ2-5, with 7 nucleotides matching TRBD1. The CDR3 loop spans 15 amino acids. Germline loops: CDR1 MNHNS, CDR2 SASEGT. J lost 7 bases, V lost 2 bases, and 10 bases had no gene match. The CDR3 here is CASSEWVRAGGTQYF. The CDR3 DNA reads as TGTGCCAGCAGTGAATGGGTGAGGGCAGGGGGGACCCAGTACTTC.

This chain links TRBV12-2 with TRBJ1-5. TRBV12-2 constitutes a pseudogene. The CDR3 contains 10 residues. CDR3 DNA sequence: TGTGCAAGTCGCTTTCAGCCCCAGCATTTT. Translation gives CASRFQPQHF.

The chain couples TRBV2 to TRBJ1-1; no reliable D call. This CDR3 spans 12 amino acids. V shed 1 base and J shed 8 bases, with 8 bases lying between them. CDR1 SNHLY and CDR2 FYNNEI come from the germline V gene. The CDR3 is CASSEGGREAFF. The CDR3 DNA reads as TGTGCCAGCAGTGAAGGGGGTAGGGAAGCTTTCTTT.

The V gene is TRBV27, the J gene TRBJ2-5; 10 nucleotides agree with TRBD2. This CDR3 spans 16 amino acids. CDR1 is MNHEY, CDR2 SMNVEV, per germline (reference sequence). V trimming: 1 base; J trimming: 2 bases; junction bases outside the gene matches: 4. CDR3 residues: CASSLYRTSGQETQYF. CDR3 coding DNA: TGTGCCAGCAGTTTATACAGGACTAGCGGACAAGAGACCCAGTACTTC.

This clone was counted a single time. This chain connects TRBV5-8 to TRBJ2-1; the D is unclear. The length of the CDR3 is 15 residues. Trimming took off 0 bases at V and 9 bases at J, with 16 bases between the two ends. Per the germline V gene, CDR1 is SGHTS and CDR2 is YDEGEE. The CDR3: CASSLDAPGLGEQFF. CDR3 coding DNA: TGTGCCAGCAGCTTGGATGCGCCTGGGTTGGGTGAGCAGTTCTTC.

CDR3 sequence: CASSLVGAVSNEQFF. The CDR3 nucleotides read TGTGCCAGCAGCTTAGTAGGGGCCGTTTCCAATGAGCAGTTCTTC. This rearrangement joins TRBV13 to TRBJ2-1; D is possibly TRBD1 (5 bases). V gave up 1 base and J gave up 6 bases, with 13 bases separating them. Per the germline V gene, CDR1 is PRHDT and CDR2 is FYEKMQ (reference sequence). CDR3 length equals 15 residues. Combining the CDR3 with reference TRBV13 and TRBJ2-1 gives the whole variable domain AAGVIQSPRHLIKEKRETATLKCYPIPRHDTVYWYQQGPGQDPQFLISFYEKMQSDKGSIPDRFSAQQFSDYHSELNMSSLELGDSALYFCASSLVGAVSNEQFFGPGTRLTVL.

The chain has TRBV7-2 and TRBJ2-7; no clear D. The germline V gene has CDR1 SGHTA and CDR2 FQGNSA. The CDR3 runs 16 residues. V gave up 5 bases and J gave up 2 bases, with 19 bases separating them. CDR3 in DNA: TGTGCCAGCAGCCGAGAAGCCGGTTTAGGTACCTACGAGCAGTACTTC. Translating gives CASSREAGLGTYEQYF.

The chain combines TRBV6-4 with TRBJ2-1; D tentatively reads TRBD1 or TRBD2 (5 bases each). CDR1 is MRHNA, CDR2 SNTAGT, per germline. V lost 6 bases to trimming and J lost 12 bases, with 21 bases between them. This CDR3 is built from 14 residues. The chain's CDR3 is CASSAPGRAARQFF. The CDR3 DNA sequence: TGTGCCAGCAGCGCCCCGGGACGGGCGGCGCGGCAGTTCTTC.

The V and J genes are TRBV11-2 and TRBJ2-1; 10 bases match TRBD2. The ends lost 4 bases at V and 7 bases at J; junction bases unmatched: 13. The germline CDR1 and CDR2 sequences are SGHAT and FQNNGV. The CDR3 extends over 17 amino acids. The CDR3 protein is CASSSTPLAGVSNEQFF. For the CDR3, the DNA is TGTGCCAGCAGCTCCACACCTCTAGCGGGAGTTAGTAATGAGCAGTTCTTC. The entire variable domain, with the rest obtained from reference TRBV11-2 and TRBJ2-1, is as follows: EAGVAQSPRYKIIEKRQSVAFWCNPISGHATLYWYQQILGQGPKLLIQFQNNGVVDDSQLPKDRFSAERLKGVDSTLKIQPAKLEDSAVYLCASSSTPLAGVSNEQFFGPGTRLTVL.

The CDR3 region is CSVDRVRNEQFF. CDR3 DNA: TGCAGCGTTGATAGGGTTCGAAATGAGCAGTTCTTC. The V and J genes are TRBV29-1 and TRBJ2-1; D ambiguous. V gave up 3 bases and J gave up 7 bases, with 10 bases separating them. Germline V CDR1 and CDR2: SQVTM, ANQGSEA. The CDR3 extends over 12 amino acids.

J is TRBJ2-3 and V is TRBV5-4; D is uncertain. The V end lost 4 bases, the J end lost 5 bases, and 14 bases lay between the germline ends. The CDR3 is 14 residues long. Germline V CDR1 and CDR2: SGHNT, YYREEE (reference sequence). CDR3 DNA sequence: TGTGCCAGCAGCAAACCAGAGCAGAGAGATACGCAGTATTTT. Translation gives CASSKPEQRDTQYF. Full variable domain (remainder filled in from reference TRBV5-4 and TRBJ2-3): ETGVTQSPTHLIKTRGQQVTLRCSSQSGHNTVSWYQQALGQGPQFIFQYYREEENGRGNFPPRFSGLQFPNYSSELNVNALELDDSALYLCASSKPEQRDTQYFGPGTRLTVL.

The chain has TRBV18 and TRBJ1-3; D is unclear. This CDR3 is built from 14 residues. V was cut by 4 bases and J by 1 base, with 8 bases left in between. In germline, CDR1 is KGHSH, CDR2 LQKENI. CDR3 in amino acids: CASSLSGSGNTIYF. CDR3 nucleotides: TGTGCCAGCTCACTCTCGGGTTCTGGAAACACCATATATTTT. Variable domain in full (rest from reference TRBV18 and TRBJ1-3): NAGVMQNPRHLVRRRGQEARLRCSPMKGHSHVYWYRQLPEEGLKFMVYLQKENIIDESGMPKERFSAEFPKEGPSILRIQQVVRGDSAAYFCASSLSGSGNTIYFGEGSWLTVV.

V gene TRBV19 combines with J gene TRBJ1-5; 9 positions agree with TRBD1. The CDR3 has 15 residues. Germline V gene lookup returns CDR1 LNHDA and CDR2 SQIVND (reference sequence). The junction had 5 bases not matched to a gene; V was cut back by 2 bases and J by 6 bases. This chain's CDR3 is CASSIRGQGLQPQHF. The DNA of the CDR3 is TGTGCCAGTAGTATAAGAGGACAGGGGCTTCAGCCCCAGCATTTT.

The chain couples TRBV6-9 to TRBJ2-4; 8 bases line up with TRBD1. CDR3 size: 16 residues. Germline-derived CDR1 and CDR2 are MNHGY and SVAAGI. Unmatched junction bases numbered 12, after V lost 10 bases and J lost 1 base. CDR3 nucleotide sequence: TGTGCCACCGCCCAGGACAGGGTTAGGGCCAAAAACATTCAGTACTTC. Amino acids: CATAQDRVRAKNIQYF.

The gene calls are TRBV11-2 and TRBJ2-7; D possibly corresponds to TRBD1 (7 bases). CDR1 is SGHAT, CDR2 FQNNGV, per germline. CDR3 length: 14 amino acids. Between the trimmed V and J ends, which lost 2 bases and 4 bases, there was a span of 12 bases. DNA for the CDR3: TGTGCCAGCAGCTTAAAATCAGGGGGGTACGAGCAGTACTTC. Its translation is CASSLKSGGYEQYF.

Only a few counts were recorded for this clone. CDR3 sequence: CASRNGGGRNYEQYF. The CDR3 nucleotides read TGTGCCAGCAGAAATGGGGGAGGCCGGAACTACGAGCAGTACTTC. The chain carries TRBV7-2 and TRBJ2-7; maybe TRBD2 (6 bases). Deletions cut 6 bases from V and 3 bases from J, with 18 bases between. There are 15 residues in the CDR3. The germline CDR1 and CDR2 sequences are SGHTA and FQGNSA.

The chain recombines TRBV27 with TRBJ2-2; possible D gene TRBD1, 6 bases. V dropped 6 bases and J dropped 1 base, with 21 bases sitting between them. The CDR3 runs 18 residues. The germline CDR1 and CDR2 sequences are MNHEY and SMNVEV (reference sequence). Written as DNA, the CDR3 is TGTGCCAGCAGCCCCTGGGGGCTTTCACTAGGGAACACCGGGGAGCTGTTTTTT. Encoded protein: CASSPWGLSLGNTGELFF.

The chain combines TRBV29-1 with TRBJ2-1; the match to TRBD1 covers 9 bases. The germline CDR1 and CDR2 sequences are SQVTM and ANQGSEA. The CDR3 loop spans 11 amino acids. V gave up 7 bases and J gave up 5 bases; unmatched junction bases: 0. The DNA of the CDR3 is TGCAGCGGGACAGGGGACAATGAGCAGTTCTTC. This encodes CSGTGDNEQFF.

The chain combines TRBV7-2 with TRBJ2-5; a weak D match, TRBD2 (5 bases). Trimming stripped 5 bases from V and 5 bases from J, with 21 bases between. The CDR3 spans 16 residues. Per germline, CDR1 SGHTA and CDR2 FQGNSA. This CDR3 reads CASSTRRRSVPETQYF. The CDR3, as DNA: TGTGCCAGCAGCACCCGGAGGAGGTCGGTCCCTGAGACCCAGTACTTC.